The 23 T cell receptor beta chains in this list originate from one sample, sequenced in a study of cytomegalovirus exposure and HLA in healthy donors. The table came from immunoSEQ multiplex PCR; TCRdb's copy has only in-frame clones and leaves some out. The sample shows some 68,000 clones, about 94% of them seen only once. Sequencing was done on a sample of PBMCs. These receptors were collected from a man younger than 35 in good health and CMV-seropositive.

Only a few counts were recorded for this clone. The chain has TRBV6-4 and TRBJ2-2; D possibly corresponds to TRBD2 (5 bases). Germline V gene lookup returns CDR1 MRHNA and CDR2 SNTAGT. The V end was cut by 4 bases, the J end by 2 bases, with 5 bases between. The CDR3 has 13 residues. This chain's CDR3 is CASSGTNTGELFF. The CDR3, as DNA: TGTGCCAGCAGTGGGACTAACACCGGGGAGCTGTTTTTT.

The rearrangement uses TRBV5-1 and TRBJ2-1; the match to TRBD1 covers 9 bases. CDR3 length equals 18 residues. The germline gives CDR1 SGHRS, CDR2 YFSETQ. The trim removed 2 bases at V and 8 bases at J, leaving 17 bases unmatched. The CDR3, as DNA: TGCGCCAGCAGCTTACAACCCACGACAGGGGGACTATTGTATGAGCAGTTCTTC. Its translation: CASSLQPTTGGLLYEQFF.

The genes are TRBV9 and TRBJ2-1; D may be TRBD2 (6 bases). Trimming removed 6 bases at V and 7 bases at J, with 14 bases between. The CDR3 extends over 13 amino acids. The germline V gene encodes CDR1 SGDLS and CDR2 YYNGEE. This chain's CDR3 is CASMRGSGNEQFF. The CDR3 coding sequence is TGTGCCAGCATGCGGGGAAGTGGGAATGAGCAGTTCTTC. The full variable domain, with the rest looked up from reference TRBV9 and TRBJ2-1, is DSGVTQTPKHLITATGQRVTLRCSPRSGDLSVYWYQQSLDQGLQFLIQYYNGEERAKGNILERFSAQQFPDLHSELNLSSLELGDSALYFCASMRGSGNEQFFGPGTRLTVL.

The J gene is TRBJ1-6, the V gene TRBV15; 7 bases are a match to TRBD1. J was trimmed by 7 bases and V by 3 bases; bases with no gene match: 3. Germline V gives CDR1 LNHNV, CDR2 YYDKDF (reference sequence). This CDR3 spans 14 amino acids. The CDR3 DNA reads as TGTGCCACCAGCAGGGGACAGAGAAATTCACCCCTCCACTTT. It is translated as CATSRGQRNSPLHF.

The chain combines TRBV7-3 with TRBJ2-1; weak D call: TRBD1 (6 bases). V was shortened by 10 bases and J by 5 bases, with 9 bases between the two germline ends. The CDR3 spans 11 residues. The germline CDR1 and CDR2 sequences are SGHTA and FQGTGA. The CDR3 sequence: CATGQNNEQFF. The CDR3 nucleotides read TGTGCCACCGGACAGAACAATGAGCAGTTCTTC.

In its sample, this clone was seen a few times. Other nucleotide sequences in the sample specify the same CDR3. The chain employs TRBV30 and TRBJ1-4; D unresolved. V lost 1 base and J 0 bases, leaving 3 bases between the germline ends. The CDR3 totals 13 residues. CDR1 GTSNPN and CDR2 SVGIG come from the germline V gene (reference sequence). This CDR3 is CAWSGATNEKLFF. CDR3 DNA: TGTGCCTGGAGTGGCGCAACTAATGAAAAACTGTTTTTT.

The chain combines TRBV6-5 with TRBJ2-5, with TRBD2 identical over 8 bases. This CDR3 comprises 14 residues. The germline V gene encodes CDR1 MNHEY and CDR2 SVGAGI. Germline trimming cut 5 bases from V and 2 bases from J; bases unmatched to any gene: 4. The CDR3 DNA reads as TGTGCCAGCAGTCGTGGACTAGCACAAGAGACCCAGTACTTC. Translated: CASSRGLAQETQYF.

This rearrangement joins TRBV2 to TRBJ1-3; D unclear. The V gene's germline CDR1 is SNHLY and CDR2 FYNNEI. Between the trimmed V and J ends, which lost 1 base and 4 bases, there was a span of 11 bases. The CDR3 runs to 15 residues. The CDR3 loop is CASSEGQRAGNTIYF. The CDR3 DNA follows: TGTGCCAGCAGTGAAGGGCAGAGGGCAGGAAACACCATATATTTT.

This rearrangement joins TRBV5-1 to TRBJ2-1, with a weak D call TRBD2 (6 bases). The CDR3 length is 15 residues. Germline V gene sequence: CDR1 SGHRS, CDR2 YFSETQ. Trimming took 2 bases from V and 6 from J, leaving 15 bases between them. The CDR3 reads CASSLRGEEVNEQFF. CDR3 nucleotide sequence: TGCGCCAGCAGCTTAAGAGGGGAGGAGGTCAATGAGCAGTTCTTC.

This chain joins TRBV29-1 and TRBJ2-1; 11 nucleotides agree with TRBD1. This CDR3 region has 12 residues. V lost 8 bases and J lost 7; bases outside the gene matches: 4. Germline values: CDR1 SQVTM, CDR2 ANQGSEA. CDR3 protein: CSLGQGANEQFF. CDR3 in DNA: TGCAGCCTCGGACAGGGGGCTAATGAGCAGTTCTTC.

On this clone itself: Compared with germline, one end of the junction differs, possibly owing to a read error. The chain joins TRBV6-5 to TRBJ2-7, with unresolved D. The CDR3 is 14 amino acids. Germline V gene lookup returns CDR1 MNHEY and CDR2 SVGAGI. The CDR3 region is CAGSYGHSTYEQYF. CDR3 DNA sequence: TGTGCCGGCAGTTACGGTCACAGCACCTACGAGCAGTACTTC.

V usage is TRBV4-1 and J usage is TRBJ1-5; 7 nucleotides align to TRBD1. The CDR3 consists of 17 residues. The V gene end was trimmed by 0 bases and the J gene end by 6 bases; junction bases not matched to a gene: 11. Per the germline V gene, CDR1 is MGHRA and CDR2 is YSYEKL. In nucleotides, the CDR3 is TGCGCCAGCAGCCAAGAGATGGCCAGGGGGTTTCTTCAGCCCCAGCATTTT. Translation gives CASSQEMARGFLQPQHF.

The rearrangement uses TRBV14 and TRBJ2-7; 7 nucleotides agree with TRBD1. The CDR3 has 15 residues. With V trimmed by 4 bases and J by 6 bases, 12 bases remained unmatched. Germline CDR1 reads SGHDN; CDR2 reads FVKESK. The CDR3 sequence: CASSRPGQRVGEQYF. CDR3 in DNA: TGTGCCAGCAGCCGCCCGGGACAGAGGGTCGGCGAGCAGTACTTC.

This rearrangement joins TRBV5-1 to TRBJ2-7; maybe TRBD1 (5 bases). Trimming pared 0 bases from V and 7 bases from J, leaving 14 bases between. From germline, CDR1 is SGHRS and CDR2 YFSETQ. The CDR3 spans 14 residues. The CDR3 DNA is TGCGCCAGCAGCTTGGGAATGCAGGGTAGGGAGCAGTACTTC. Translation: CASSLGMQGREQYF.

The chain's CDR3 is CASSKTGGSSYEQYF. The CDR3 DNA reads as TGTGCCAGCTCGAAAACAGGGGGGAGCTCCTACGAGCAGTACTTC. This sequence joins TRBV28 and TRBJ2-7; 8 nucleotides agree with TRBD1. Trimming at V came to 8 bases and at J to 0 bases, leaving 9 bases not matched to a gene. Germline V lookup: CDR1 MDHEN, CDR2 SYDVKM. The CDR3 runs 15 residues.

The V call is TRBV6-5, the J call TRBJ2-2; maybe TRBD2 (6 bases). The germline gives CDR1 MNHEY, CDR2 SVGAGI. V dropped 0 bases and J dropped 4 bases, with 6 bases sitting between them. This CDR3 region has 14 residues. This chain's CDR3 is CASSYSGSTGELFF. The CDR3 coding sequence is TGTGCCAGCAGTTACTCCGGGAGCACCGGGGAGCTGTTTTTT.

V usage is TRBV5-6 and J usage is TRBJ1-1; D remains ambiguous. CDR1 and CDR2 from the germline V gene are SGHDT and YYEEEE. V was trimmed by 5 bases and J by 7 bases, leaving 9 bases between them. This CDR3 has 11 amino acids. Written as DNA, the CDR3 is TGTGCCAGCAGTGTAGAGAGTGAAGCTTTCTTT. Its protein product is CASSVESEAFF.

This rearrangement joins TRBV7-8 to TRBJ2-5; maybe TRBD2 (7 bases). This CDR3 is 15 amino acids long. V dropped 3 bases and J dropped 5 bases, with 16 bases sitting between them. Germline CDR1 reads SGHVS; CDR2 reads FQNEAQ. CDR3 sequence: CASSFEGGAAETQYF. In DNA, the CDR3 is TGTGCCAGCAGCTTCGAAGGGGGGGCCGCGGAGACCCAGTACTTC.

This chain links TRBV25-1 with TRBJ2-3; D not certain. CDR1 is MGHDK and CDR2 is SYGVNS in the germline V gene. V was trimmed by 10 bases and J by 9 bases, leaving 17 bases between them. CDR3 length: 12 amino acids. CDR3 amino acids: CATSAALATQYF. DNA for the CDR3: TGTGCCACCTCTGCGGCTCTTGCAACGCAGTATTTT.

The gene calls are TRBV18 and TRBJ2-1; no firm D call. The CDR3 runs 13 residues. V was clipped by 0 bases and J by 7 bases, with 7 bases between them. The germline CDR1 and CDR2 sequences are KGHSH and LQKENI. Written as DNA, the CDR3 is TGTGCCAGCTCACCACCGAGCTGGAATGAGCAGTTCTTC. Translated, it gives CASSPPSWNEQFF.

The CDR3 loop is CASSPRTGGAYDGYTF. The DNA of the CDR3 is TGTGCCAGCAGCCCCCGGACAGGGGGCGCGTATGATGGCTACACCTTC. The chain links TRBV9 to TRBJ1-2, with TRBD1 identical over 11 bases. The CDR3 consists of 16 residues. Germline CDR1 reads SGDLS; CDR2 reads YYNGEE. V gave up 4 bases and J gave up 6 bases; unmatched junction bases: 11.

This sequence joins TRBV30 and TRBJ2-7, with a weak D call TRBD1 (5 bases). Trimming pared 2 bases from V and 0 bases from J, leaving 17 bases between. Germline V lookup: CDR1 GTSNPN, CDR2 SVGIG (reference sequence). The CDR3 extends over 16 amino acids. CDR3 residues: CAWSPGTGPSSYEQYF. The CDR3 DNA is TGTGCCTGGAGTCCCGGCACAGGACCTTCCTCCTACGAGCAGTACTTC.

The chain joins TRBV28 to TRBJ1-5; 8 bases are shared with TRBD1. Germline assignment: CDR1 MDHEN and CDR2 SYDVKM. The CDR3 length is 16 residues. Trimming cost V 3 bases and J 0 bases; bases outside gene matches: 4. CDR3 loop: CASSFSDRGSNQPQHF. The DNA of the CDR3 is TGTGCCAGCAGTTTTAGCGACAGGGGTAGCAATCAGCCCCAGCATTTT.